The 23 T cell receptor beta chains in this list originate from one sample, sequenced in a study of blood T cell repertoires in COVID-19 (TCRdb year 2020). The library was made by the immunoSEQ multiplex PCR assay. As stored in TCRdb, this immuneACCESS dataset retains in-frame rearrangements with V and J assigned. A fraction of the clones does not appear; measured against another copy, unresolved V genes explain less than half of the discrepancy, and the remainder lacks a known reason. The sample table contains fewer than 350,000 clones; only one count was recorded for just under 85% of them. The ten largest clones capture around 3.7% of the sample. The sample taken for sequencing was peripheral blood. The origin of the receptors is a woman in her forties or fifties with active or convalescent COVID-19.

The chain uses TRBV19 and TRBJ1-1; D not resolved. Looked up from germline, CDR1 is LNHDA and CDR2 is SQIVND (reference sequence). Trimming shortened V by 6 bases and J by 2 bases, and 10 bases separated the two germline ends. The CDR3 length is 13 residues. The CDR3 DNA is TGTGCCAGTAGGACCCTTAGCAACACTGAAGCTTTCTTT. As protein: CASRTLSNTEAFF.

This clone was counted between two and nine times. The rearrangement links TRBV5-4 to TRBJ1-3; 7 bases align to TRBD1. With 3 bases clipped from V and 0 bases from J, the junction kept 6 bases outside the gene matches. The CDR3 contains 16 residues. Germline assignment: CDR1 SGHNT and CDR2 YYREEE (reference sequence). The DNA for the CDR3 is TGTGCCAGCAGCTCAACAGGGGACTTCTCTGGAAACACCATATATTTT. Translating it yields CASSSTGDFSGNTIYF.

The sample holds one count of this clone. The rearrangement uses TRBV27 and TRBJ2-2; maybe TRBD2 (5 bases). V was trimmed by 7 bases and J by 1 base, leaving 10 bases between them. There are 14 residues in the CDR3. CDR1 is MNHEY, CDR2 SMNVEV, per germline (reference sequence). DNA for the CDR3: TGTGCCAGCACAAGAGGGAGGAACACCGGGGAGCTGTTTTTT. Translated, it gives CASTRGRNTGELFF.

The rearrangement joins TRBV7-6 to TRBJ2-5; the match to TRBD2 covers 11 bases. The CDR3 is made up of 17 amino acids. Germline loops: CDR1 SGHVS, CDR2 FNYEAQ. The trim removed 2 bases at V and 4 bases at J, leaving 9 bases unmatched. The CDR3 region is CASSLFELAGAGETQYF. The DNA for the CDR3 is TGTGCCAGCAGCTTATTTGAACTAGCGGGAGCGGGAGAGACCCAGTACTTC.

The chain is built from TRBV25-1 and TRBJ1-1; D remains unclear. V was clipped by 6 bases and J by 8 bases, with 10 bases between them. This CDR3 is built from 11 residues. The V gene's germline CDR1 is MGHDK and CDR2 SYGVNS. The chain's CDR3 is CASRTFREAFF. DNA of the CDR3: TGTGCCAGCAGAACATTCAGGGAAGCTTTCTTT.

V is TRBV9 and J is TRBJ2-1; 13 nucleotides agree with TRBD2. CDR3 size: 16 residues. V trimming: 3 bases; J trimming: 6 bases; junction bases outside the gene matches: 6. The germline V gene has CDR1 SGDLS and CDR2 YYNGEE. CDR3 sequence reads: CASSAPGLAGLNEQFF. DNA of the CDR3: TGTGCCAGCAGCGCGCCGGGACTAGCGGGACTCAATGAGCAGTTCTTC.

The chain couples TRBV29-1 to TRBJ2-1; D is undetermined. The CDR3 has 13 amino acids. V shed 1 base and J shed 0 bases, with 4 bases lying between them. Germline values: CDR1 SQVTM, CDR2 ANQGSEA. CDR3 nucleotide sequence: TGCAGCGTTGAAGGCGGCTCCTACAATGAGCAGTTCTTC. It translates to CSVEGGSYNEQFF.

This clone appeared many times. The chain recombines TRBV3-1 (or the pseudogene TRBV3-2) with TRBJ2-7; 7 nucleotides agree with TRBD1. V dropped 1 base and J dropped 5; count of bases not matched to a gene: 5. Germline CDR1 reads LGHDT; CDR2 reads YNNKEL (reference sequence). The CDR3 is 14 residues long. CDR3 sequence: CASSQGVGGNEQYF. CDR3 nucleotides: TGTGCCAGCAGCCAAGGGGTAGGGGGCAACGAGCAGTACTTC.

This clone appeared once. The CDR3 DNA reads TGTGCCAGCAGTGTAACTAGCGGGAGTATCTACGAGCAGTACTTC. This codes for CASSVTSGSIYEQYF. The chain uses TRBV2 and TRBJ2-7; 11 bases map to TRBD2. The CDR3 loop spans 15 amino acids. V lost 4 bases and J lost 3; bases outside the gene matches: 5. CDR1 is SNHLY, CDR2 FYNNEI, per germline.

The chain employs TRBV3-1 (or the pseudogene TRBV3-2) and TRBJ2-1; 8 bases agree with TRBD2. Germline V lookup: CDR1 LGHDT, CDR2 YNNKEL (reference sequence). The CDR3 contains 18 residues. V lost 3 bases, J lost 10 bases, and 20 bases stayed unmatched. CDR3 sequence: CASSHPRGRSSGELEQFF. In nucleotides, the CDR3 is TGTGCCAGCAGCCATCCTCGGGGGCGAAGTAGCGGGGAGTTAGAGCAGTTCTTC.

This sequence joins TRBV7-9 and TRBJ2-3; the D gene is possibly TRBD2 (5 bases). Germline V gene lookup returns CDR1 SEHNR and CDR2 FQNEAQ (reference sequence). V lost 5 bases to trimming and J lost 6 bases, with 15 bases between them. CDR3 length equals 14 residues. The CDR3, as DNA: TGTGCCAGCAGCCCCGTGAGAGGGAAGGATACGCAGTATTTT. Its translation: CASSPVRGKDTQYF.

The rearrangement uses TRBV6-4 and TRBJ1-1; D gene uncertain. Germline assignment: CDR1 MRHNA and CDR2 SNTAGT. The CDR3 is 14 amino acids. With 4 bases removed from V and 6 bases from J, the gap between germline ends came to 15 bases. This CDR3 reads CASSALSGSAEAFF. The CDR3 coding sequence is TGTGCCAGCAGTGCCCTTTCGGGGAGCGCTGAAGCTTTCTTT.

The CDR3 is CATSDTGTGGIETQYF. As DNA, the CDR3 is TGTGCCACCAGTGACACCGGGACAGGGGGGATAGAGACCCAGTACTTC. The rearrangement joins TRBV24-1 to TRBJ2-5, with TRBD1 identical over 11 bases. V was clipped by 4 bases and J by 4 bases; unmatched bases: 7. The V gene's germline CDR1 is KGHDR and CDR2 SFDVKD. CDR3 size: 16 residues.

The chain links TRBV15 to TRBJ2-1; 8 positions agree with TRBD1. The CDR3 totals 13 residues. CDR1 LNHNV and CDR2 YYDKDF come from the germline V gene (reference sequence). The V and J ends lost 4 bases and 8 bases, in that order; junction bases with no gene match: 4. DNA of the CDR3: TGTGCCACCAGCAAATTACAGGGGGATGAGCAGTTCTTC. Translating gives CATSKLQGDEQFF. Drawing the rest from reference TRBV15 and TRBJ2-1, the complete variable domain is DAMVIQNPRYQVTQFGKPVTLSCSQTLNHNVMYWYQQKSSQAPKLLFHYYDKDFNNEADTPDNFQSRRPNTSFCFLDIRSPGLGDTAMYLCATSKLQGDEQFFGPGTRLTVL.

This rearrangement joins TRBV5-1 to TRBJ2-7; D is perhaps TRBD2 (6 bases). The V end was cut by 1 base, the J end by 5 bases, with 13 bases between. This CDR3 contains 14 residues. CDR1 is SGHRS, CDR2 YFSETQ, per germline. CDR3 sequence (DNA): TGCGCCAGCAGCTTGCGGGGGATTTCCAACGAGCAGTACTTC. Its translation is CASSLRGISNEQYF.

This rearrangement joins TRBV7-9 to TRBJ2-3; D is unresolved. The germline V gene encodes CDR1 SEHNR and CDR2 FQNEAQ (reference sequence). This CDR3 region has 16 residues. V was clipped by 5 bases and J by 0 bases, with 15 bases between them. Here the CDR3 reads CASSPQALLSTDTQYF. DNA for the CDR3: TGTGCCAGCAGCCCTCAGGCGCTCCTAAGCACAGATACGCAGTATTTT.

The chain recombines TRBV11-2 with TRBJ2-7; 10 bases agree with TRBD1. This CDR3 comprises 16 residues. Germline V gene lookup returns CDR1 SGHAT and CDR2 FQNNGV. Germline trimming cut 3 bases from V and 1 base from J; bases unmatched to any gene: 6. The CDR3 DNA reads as TGTGCCAGCAGCTTGGTTCCGGGACAGGGGTCCTACGAGCAGTACTTC. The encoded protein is CASSLVPGQGSYEQYF.

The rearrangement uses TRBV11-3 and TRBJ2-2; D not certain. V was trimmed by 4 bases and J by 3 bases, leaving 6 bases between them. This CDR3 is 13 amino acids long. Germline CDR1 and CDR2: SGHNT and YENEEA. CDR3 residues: CASSSLDTGELFF. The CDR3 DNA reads TGTGCCAGCAGCTCCCTAGACACCGGGGAGCTGTTTTTT.

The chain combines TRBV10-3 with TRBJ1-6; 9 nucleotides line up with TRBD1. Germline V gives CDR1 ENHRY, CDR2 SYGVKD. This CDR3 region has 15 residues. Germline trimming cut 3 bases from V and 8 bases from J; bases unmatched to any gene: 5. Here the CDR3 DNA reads TGTGCCATCAGTGAAATGGGACAGGGCGATTCACCCCTCCACTTT. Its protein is CAISEMGQGDSPLHF.

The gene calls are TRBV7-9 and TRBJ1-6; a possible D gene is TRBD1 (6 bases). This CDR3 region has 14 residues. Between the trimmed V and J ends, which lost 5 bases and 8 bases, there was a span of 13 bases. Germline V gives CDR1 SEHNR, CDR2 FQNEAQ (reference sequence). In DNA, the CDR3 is TGTGCCAGCAGCCTACAGGGTTTGGATTCACCCCTCCACTTT. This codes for CASSLQGLDSPLHF.

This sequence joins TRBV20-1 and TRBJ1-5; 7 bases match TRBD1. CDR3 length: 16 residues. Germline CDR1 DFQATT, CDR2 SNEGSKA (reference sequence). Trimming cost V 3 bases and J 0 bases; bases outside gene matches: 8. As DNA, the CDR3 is TGCAGTGCTAGTACATTGGGACAGCCTAGCAATCAGCCCCAGCATTTT. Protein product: CSASTLGQPSNQPQHF.

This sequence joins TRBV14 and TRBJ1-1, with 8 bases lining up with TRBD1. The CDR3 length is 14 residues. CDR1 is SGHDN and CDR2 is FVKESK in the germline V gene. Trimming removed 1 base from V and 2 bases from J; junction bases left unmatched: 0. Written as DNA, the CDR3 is TGTGCCAGCAGCCAAGCAGGGGGCAACACTGAAGCTTTCTTT. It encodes CASSQAGGNTEAFF.

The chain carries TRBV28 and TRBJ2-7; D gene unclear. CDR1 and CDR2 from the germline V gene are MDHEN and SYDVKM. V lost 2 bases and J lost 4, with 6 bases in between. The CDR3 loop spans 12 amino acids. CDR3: CASSLRLYEQYF. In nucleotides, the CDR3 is TGTGCCAGCAGTTTACGGTTATACGAGCAGTACTTC.